Listed here are 27 T cell receptor beta chains from one sample, sequenced in a study of blood T cell repertoires in COVID-19. TCRdb keeps only in-frame clones here, not all; method: immunoSEQ multiplex PCR. The sample contains approximately 250,000 clones, 75% to 85% of which appear only once. Sequenced material: peripheral blood. The receptors here all came from a woman aged 40 to 49 who had recovered from COVID-19.

J is TRBJ1-2 and V is TRBV4-2, with a tentative D call TRBD1 (6 bases). The V gene's germline CDR1 is LGHNA and CDR2 YNFKEQ. The CDR3 contains 16 residues. Trimming stripped 3 bases from V and 3 bases from J, with 17 bases between. As DNA, the CDR3 is TGTGCCAGCAGCCAGGACATACAGGGAGCCTACTATGGCTACACCTTC. Amino acids: CASSQDIQGAYYGYTF.

The chain employs TRBV28 and TRBJ1-1; 10 bases line up with TRBD1. CDR1 and CDR2 from the germline V gene are MDHEN and SYDVKM. The junction had 12 bases not matched to a gene; V was cut back by 6 bases and J by 5 bases. This CDR3 region has 16 residues. The CDR3 DNA follows: TGTGCCAGCAGCCCCCTTCCGGGACAGGGGAATACTGAAGCTTTCTTT. Residues: CASSPLPGQGNTEAFF.

The rearrangement uses TRBV6-5 and TRBJ1-2; D gene uncertain. V dropped 6 bases and J dropped 0 bases, with 5 bases sitting between them. The length of the CDR3 is 12 residues. Per the germline V gene, CDR1 is MNHEY and CDR2 is SVGAGI. This chain's CDR3 is CASSGANYGYTF. In DNA form, the CDR3 reads TGTGCCAGCAGCGGAGCTAACTATGGCTACACCTTC.

This clone turned up a few times. Other DNA sequences in this specimen translate into the identical CDR3. The chain links TRBV7-2 to TRBJ1-1; no firm D call. Trimming took 1 base from V and 1 from J, leaving 10 bases between them. The CDR3 consists of 15 residues. Germline V gives CDR1 SGHTA, CDR2 FQGNSA. The CDR3 is CASSLVEGTNTEAFF. The CDR3 bases are TGTGCCAGCAGCTTAGTGGAGGGCACGAACACTGAAGCTTTCTTT.

The J gene is TRBJ2-3, the V gene TRBV6-2 or TRBV6-3; TRBD2 matches 11 bases. This CDR3 contains 17 residues. In germline, CDR1 is MNHEY, CDR2 SVGEGT. V lost 2 bases, J lost 3 bases, and 7 bases stayed unmatched. The CDR3 region has the DNA TGTGCCAGCAGTTACACCCCGACTAGCGGGGCAACAGATACGCAGTATTTT. Amino acid sequence: CASSYTPTSGATDTQYF.

The chain is built from TRBV2 and TRBJ2-6; D call uncertain. The germline V gene has CDR1 SNHLY and CDR2 FYNNEI. Trimming removed 8 bases at V and 0 bases at J, with 5 bases between. This CDR3 is 13 amino acids long. The CDR3 DNA reads as TGTGCCAGCCACAGCTCTGGGGCCAACGTCCTGACTTTC. Translating it yields CASHSSGANVLTF.

This clone has just a few counts. J is TRBJ1-1 and V is TRBV7-8, with D unclear. The length of the CDR3 is 13 residues. The germline V gene encodes CDR1 SGHVS and CDR2 FQNEAQ. V shed 2 bases and J shed 0 bases, with 4 bases lying between them. The CDR3 DNA reads as TGTGCCAGCAGCTTACAAATGAACACTGAAGCTTTCTTT. Its translation is CASSLQMNTEAFF.

V and J are TRBV10-3 and TRBJ1-4; D possibly corresponds to TRBD1 (5 bases). Germline loops: CDR1 ENHRY, CDR2 SYGVKD. V was pared by 5 bases and J by 8 bases, with 15 bases between. The CDR3 is 14 amino acids. CDR3 residues: CAISQGSGDEKLFF. The CDR3 region has the DNA TGTGCCATCAGTCAGGGATCGGGTGACGAAAAACTGTTTTTT.

This clone showed up just once. V and J are TRBV14 and TRBJ1-6, with D tentatively TRBD1 (5 bases). This CDR3 is built from 14 residues. Trimming shortened V by 1 base and J by 8 bases, and 9 bases separated the two germline ends. Germline-derived CDR1 and CDR2 are SGHDN and FVKESK. CDR3 region: CASSQGTRYSPLHF. The CDR3 DNA sequence: TGTGCCAGCAGCCAAGGGACAAGGTATTCACCCCTCCACTTT.

The CDR3 DNA follows: TGTGCCAGCTCACCACGTCGGAGCCTATACAATGAGCAGTTCTTC. It is translated as CASSPRRSLYNEQFF. The gene calls are TRBV18 and TRBJ2-1; D gene unclear. CDR1 and CDR2 from the germline V gene are KGHSH and LQKENI. The germline V and J ends were trimmed by 1 base and 4 bases, with 11 bases remaining between them. CDR3 length: 15 amino acids.

The chain joins TRBV6-1 to TRBJ2-7; perhaps TRBD2 as D (5 bases). This CDR3 region has 17 residues. The V gene's germline CDR1 is MNHNS and CDR2 SASEGT. Trimming removed 0 bases at V and 5 bases at J, with 20 bases between. The CDR3 spells CASSEALRKGSGNEQYF. The CDR3 DNA is TGTGCCAGCAGTGAAGCGCTTCGCAAAGGGTCGGGAAACGAGCAGTACTTC.

V gene TRBV2 combines with J gene TRBJ1-2; D perhaps matches TRBD1 (5 bases). Germline lookup yields CDR1 SNHLY and CDR2 FYNNEI. Trimming removed 4 bases at V and 4 bases at J, with 16 bases between. The CDR3 has 15 amino acids. The CDR3 region is CASSGGVREGYGYTF. CDR3 nucleotides: TGTGCCAGCAGTGGGGGGGTCCGGGAGGGCTATGGCTACACCTTC.

The V and J genes are TRBV9 and TRBJ2-6; weak D call: TRBD1 (5 bases). V lost 4 bases, J lost 0 bases, and 11 bases lay in between. This CDR3 comprises 16 residues. Germline V CDR1 and CDR2: SGDLS, YYNGEE. CDR3 residues: CASSRGPSSGANVLTF. CDR3 DNA sequence: TGTGCCAGCAGCAGGGGCCCCAGCTCTGGGGCCAACGTCCTGACTTTC.

The chain joins TRBV7-2 to TRBJ2-3, with TRBD2 matching over 12 bases. The CDR3 covers 16 residues. With 1 base clipped from V and 4 bases from J, the junction kept 3 bases outside the gene matches. Germline CDR1 is SGHTA and CDR2 is FQGNSA. CDR3 DNA: TGTGCCAGCAGCTTAGAGCCTAGCGGGGGGGCAGATACGCAGTATTTT. Protein product: CASSLEPSGGADTQYF.

The rearrangement links TRBV19 to TRBJ2-2, with D possibly being TRBD2 (7 bases). Germline V gene data show CDR1 as LNHDA and CDR2 as SQIVND (reference sequence). The CDR3 is 14 residues long. V lost 3 bases and J 4 bases, leaving 9 bases between the germline ends. The CDR3 reads CASSIRGGTGELFF. Written as DNA, the CDR3 is TGTGCCAGTAGTATTAGGGGGGGCACCGGGGAGCTGTTTTTT.

The chain couples TRBV10-3 to TRBJ1-1, with unresolved D. Germline-derived CDR1 and CDR2 are ENHRY and SYGVKD. Trimming took off 0 bases at V and 7 bases at J, with 6 bases between the two ends. This CDR3 has 12 amino acids. CDR3 bases: TGTGCCATCAGTGAGTCCTCAGATGAAGCTTTCTTT. Translated, it gives CAISESSDEAFF.

The gene calls are TRBV5-6 and TRBJ2-3, with 8 bases fitting TRBD1. Germline assignment: CDR1 SGHDT and CDR2 YYEEEE. V shed 1 base, J shed 2 bases, and the junction held 3 bases outside the gene matches. CDR3 length: 15 amino acids. CDR3 loop: CASSLRTGNTDTQYF. CDR3 coding DNA: TGTGCCAGCAGCTTGAGGACAGGGAACACAGATACGCAGTATTTT.

The J gene is TRBJ2-1, the V gene TRBV7-2; TRBD2 agrees at 7 bases. There are 16 residues in the CDR3. The ends lost 0 bases at V and 6 bases at J; junction bases unmatched: 8. Germline loops: CDR1 SGHTA, CDR2 FQGNSA. The CDR3 DNA is TGTGCCAGCAGCTTAGCGACTAGCTTTGGCACCAATGAGCAGTTCTTC. Translated, it gives CASSLATSFGTNEQFF.

This chain joins TRBV6-5 and TRBJ1-4; D not resolved. The V end lost 10 bases, the J end lost 8 bases, and 20 bases lay between the germline ends. Germline V gene sequence: CDR1 MNHEY, CDR2 SVGAGI. The CDR3 spans 14 residues. The CDR3 reads CATTGPPAEEKLFF. The CDR3 DNA follows: TGTGCCACCACCGGGCCCCCAGCGGAGGAAAAACTGTTTTTT.

The V gene is TRBV6-1, the J gene TRBJ1-5; D is perhaps TRBD1 (5 bases). This CDR3 contains 13 residues. The V gene's germline CDR1 is MNHNS and CDR2 SASEGT. Deletions cut 3 bases from V and 7 bases from J, with 10 bases between. The CDR3 here is CASSDGAEQPQHF. DNA of the CDR3: TGTGCCAGCAGTGATGGGGCCGAGCAGCCCCAGCATTTT.

The chain recombines TRBV28 with TRBJ1-4; 10 nucleotides align to TRBD1. Trimming cost V 6 bases and J 8 bases; bases outside gene matches: 15. The CDR3 contains 17 residues. Germline CDR1 is MDHEN and CDR2 is SYDVKM. The CDR3: CASRPGTGAKDGEKLFF. DNA for the CDR3: TGTGCCAGCAGACCCGGGACAGGGGCCAAGGATGGGGAAAAACTGTTTTTT.

In its sample, this clone was seen once. The chain joins TRBV5-6 to TRBJ1-5; D call uncertain. CDR3 length: 15 residues. Germline lookup yields CDR1 SGHDT and CDR2 YYEEEE. Trimming removed 4 bases from V and 5 bases from J, with 16 bases in between. CDR3 sequence reads: CASSLRLTGDQPQHF. The CDR3 region has the DNA TGTGCCAGCAGCCTAAGACTGACCGGGGATCAGCCCCAGCATTTT.

V usage is TRBV30 and J usage is TRBJ2-2; tentatively, D is TRBD1 (5 bases). The V and J ends lost 0 bases and 8 bases respectively, with 7 bases between them. Germline CDR1 and CDR2: GTSNPN and SVGIG (reference sequence). The CDR3 contains 12 residues. CDR3 DNA sequence: TGTGCCTGGAGTGTACAGGTTGGGGAGCTGTTTTTT. Protein product: CAWSVQVGELFF. Based on the CDR3 plus reference TRBV30 and TRBJ2-2, the full variable domain is SQTIHQWPATLVQPVGSPLSLECTVEGTSNPNLYWYRQAAGRGLQLLFYSVGIGQISSEVPQNLSASRPQDRQFILSSKKLLLSDSGFYLCAWSVQVGELFFGEGSRLTVL.

This chain uses TRBV4-2 with TRBJ2-1, with D tentatively TRBD2 (6 bases). V lost 4 bases to trimming and J lost 2 bases, with 12 bases between them. The CDR3 is 15 amino acids. Germline V gene sequence: CDR1 LGHNA, CDR2 YNFKEQ. CDR3 protein: CASSLGTLAYNEQFF. In DNA, the CDR3 is TGTGCCAGCAGCCTCGGGACTCTTGCCTACAATGAGCAGTTCTTC.

The chain couples TRBV10-3 to TRBJ1-2; D remains unclear. Germline V gene lookup returns CDR1 ENHRY and CDR2 SYGVKD. Trimming removed 3 bases at V and 8 bases at J, with 13 bases between. The length of the CDR3 is 13 residues. The CDR3 sequence: CAISERVGGGYTF. As DNA, the CDR3 is TGTGCCATCAGTGAAAGGGTTGGAGGGGGCTACACCTTC.

This chain joins TRBV12-3 or TRBV12-4 and TRBJ1-3; maybe TRBD1 (6 bases). Trimming removed 8 bases from V and 4 bases from J, with 12 bases in between. The CDR3 covers 13 residues. The CDR3 loop reads CASVWGPGNTIYF. DNA for the CDR3: TGTGCCAGCGTTTGGGGGCCAGGAAACACCATATATTTT.

This clone appeared a single time. The chain employs TRBV5-1 and TRBJ1-3; no clear D gene. The CDR3 is made up of 15 amino acids. Germline loops: CDR1 SGHRS, CDR2 YFSETQ. Trimming left V 0 bases short and J 2 bases short, with 9 bases between. This CDR3 reads CASSLARTTGNTIYF. CDR3 DNA: TGCGCCAGCAGCTTGGCACGGACTACTGGAAACACCATATATTTT.